This paragraph covers one T cell receptor (beta chain) sequence. The antigen is undetermined. This sample is drawn from a study of blood T cells in healthy people across ages. This CDR3 is built from 17 residues. Per the germline V gene, CDR1 is DFQATT and CDR2 is SNEGSKA (reference sequence). The V and J ends lost 0 bases and 6 bases, in that order; junction bases with no gene match: 11. Whole-study findings and limits: Estimated diversity that came from one million T cells was considered an underestimate.

A sample-barcoded 5' primer and a J-beta primer mix were used in a second PCR of roughly 7 to 11 cycles. Unique molecular identifiers of 12 random nucleotides labeled each cDNA. MiXCR was run by TCRdb on the 5' RACE reads, yielding one entry per CDR3 protein. The repertoire includes about 1.6 million distinct CDR3 sequences, 30% to 35% of them detected once, and 10% to 12% sits in the top ten. This clonotype originated in a woman in her twenties or thirties in good health. The sample was blood. J is TRBJ2-1 and V is TRBV20-1; 10 bases map to TRBD2. In DNA, the CDR3 is TGCAGTGCTAGAGATCTAGCGGGAGTGCCGCGGCCCAATGAGCAGTTCTTC. Translated: CSARDLAGVPRPNEQFF.